The next 24 T cell receptor beta chains were all read from a single sample in a study of blood T cell repertoires in COVID-19. Profiled with immunoSEQ multiplex PCR; TCRdb holds only in-frame clones, not every one. The table shows over 250,000 clones, with approximately 89% occurring only once. The sample consisted of PBMCs or T cells enriched from blood (not recorded which). These receptors all stem from a woman aged 25 to 45 who had recovered from COVID-19.

The chain recombines TRBV7-2 with TRBJ2-7; the D is unclear. Looked up from germline, CDR1 is SGHTA and CDR2 is FQGNSA. The CDR3 contains 13 residues. V was trimmed by 1 base and J by 7 bases, leaving 11 bases between them. The CDR3, as DNA: TGTGCCAGCAGCTTAGGGGCTCGAAAAGAGCAGTACTTC. Its translation: CASSLGARKEQYF.

V gene TRBV6-5 combines with J gene TRBJ1-2; D might be TRBD1 (6 bases). CDR1 is MNHEY, CDR2 SVGAGI, per germline. This CDR3 comprises 13 residues. V was shortened by 9 bases and J by 5 bases, with 16 bases between the two germline ends. The CDR3 loop is CASATRGIYGYTF. Written as DNA, the CDR3 is TGTGCCAGTGCGACAAGGGGGATTTATGGCTACACCTTC.

This sequence joins TRBV6-4 and TRBJ2-1; TRBD1 might be the D (5 bases). The V end lost 0 bases, the J end lost 8 bases, and 8 bases lay between the germline ends. Germline CDR1 MRHNA, CDR2 SNTAGT. The CDR3 runs to 13 residues. CDR3 sequence (DNA): TGTGCCAGCAGTGACTCTGTAGGGGATGAGCAGTTCTTC. Encoded protein: CASSDSVGDEQFF.

The rearrangement joins TRBV7-9 to TRBJ2-7; weak D call: TRBD1 (6 bases). The CDR3 loop spans 19 amino acids. The V gene's germline CDR1 is SEHNR and CDR2 FQNEAQ (reference sequence). V dropped 0 bases and J dropped 2 bases, with 23 bases sitting between them. The CDR3 sequence is CASSLASGFSGQHTYEQYF. In DNA form, the CDR3 reads TGTGCCAGCAGCTTAGCGAGTGGGTTCTCCGGACAGCATACCTACGAGCAGTACTTC.

The rearrangement uses TRBV9 and TRBJ2-7; D is undetermined. The CDR3 has 14 residues. Trimming took off 0 bases at V and 0 bases at J, with 7 bases between the two ends. Germline CDR1 and CDR2: SGDLS and YYNGEE. In DNA form, the CDR3 reads TGTGCCAGCAGCGTAGGTGCAGTCTCCTACGAGCAGTACTTC. The encoded protein is CASSVGAVSYEQYF.

The chain uses TRBV6-5 and TRBJ1-2, with a tentative D call TRBD1 (6 bases). V was clipped by 4 bases and J by 3 bases, with 9 bases between them. Looked up from germline, CDR1 is MNHEY and CDR2 is SVGAGI. The CDR3 extends over 13 amino acids. CDR3 region: CASSLQGYYGYTF. The CDR3 DNA reads TGTGCCAGCAGTTTACAGGGATACTATGGCTACACCTTC.

The V gene is TRBV7-2, the J gene TRBJ1-1; D uncertain. Germline V gives CDR1 SGHTA, CDR2 FQGNSA. The CDR3 has 15 amino acids. V was shortened by 1 base and J by 0 bases, with 9 bases between the two germline ends. CDR3 nucleotide sequence: TGTGCCAGCAGCTTAGACGGCAGGCTGAACACTGAAGCTTTCTTT. It yields the protein CASSLDGRLNTEAFF.

This chain links TRBV28 with TRBJ1-4; possible D gene TRBD1, 5 bases. This CDR3 has 13 amino acids. The germline CDR1 and CDR2 sequences are MDHEN and SYDVKM. Trimming shortened V by 7 bases and J by 1 base, and 7 bases separated the two germline ends. In nucleotides, the CDR3 is TGTGCCAGCATGGGGGGAACTAATGAAAAACTGTTTTTT. Translating it yields CASMGGTNEKLFF.

The chain employs TRBV2 and TRBJ1-6, with a tentative D call TRBD1 (5 bases). This CDR3 region has 16 residues. CDR1 is SNHLY, CDR2 FYNNEI, per germline. Trimming took 0 bases from V and 6 from J, leaving 12 bases between them. The CDR3 nucleotides read TGTGCCAGCAGTGAAGCCCTCGGGGGGATTAATTCACCCCTCCACTTT. This sequence encodes CASSEALGGINSPLHF.

The chain is built from TRBV5-5 and TRBJ1-4; the D gene is possibly TRBD1 (5 bases). Germline V gene sequence: CDR1 SGHKS, CDR2 YYEKEE (reference sequence). V lost 1 base and J lost 8, with 15 bases in between. The CDR3 totals 15 residues. The CDR3 nucleotides read TGTGCCAGCAGCTTGAGTCAGGGAATGGAGGAAAAACTGTTTTTT. Translation: CASSLSQGMEEKLFF.

This clone was seen more than once but under ten times. V usage is TRBV7-9 and J usage is TRBJ1-1; D is ambiguous. This CDR3 is built from 12 residues. The germline V gene encodes CDR1 SEHNR and CDR2 FQNEAQ (reference sequence). V was trimmed by 1 base and J by 8 bases, leaving 8 bases between them. The DNA for the CDR3 is TGTGCCAGCAGCTTAGTCTTACAGGAAGCTTTCTTT. This gives the protein CASSLVLQEAFF.

The chain couples TRBV5-1 to TRBJ2-1; TRBD2 agrees at 13 bases. The CDR3 is 14 amino acids. Per germline, CDR1 SGHRS and CDR2 YFSETQ. Unmatched junction bases numbered 3, after V lost 3 bases and J lost 9 bases. The CDR3 nucleotides are TGCGCCAGCAGCTCCCGGACTAGCGGGGGTGAGCAGTTCTTC. Amino acid sequence: CASSSRTSGGEQFF.

In this sample, this clone turned up a few times. This rearrangement joins TRBV7-2 to TRBJ2-1; the match to TRBD2 covers 8 bases. Germline trimming cut 4 bases from V and 0 bases from J; bases unmatched to any gene: 5. The germline V gene has CDR1 SGHTA and CDR2 FQGNSA. This CDR3 spans 16 amino acids. The CDR3 loop reads CASSSRGGRSYNEQFF. The CDR3 DNA sequence: TGTGCCAGCAGCTCTCGCGGGGGGCGCTCCTACAATGAGCAGTTCTTC.

The chain uses TRBV6-5 and TRBJ1-2; weak D call: TRBD1 (5 bases). Germline CDR1 is MNHEY and CDR2 is SVGAGI. This CDR3 comprises 14 residues. With 6 bases removed from V and 3 bases from J, the gap between germline ends came to 14 bases. CDR3 in DNA: TGTGCCAGCAGGGCGCGGACAAGCGACTATGGCTACACCTTC. Encoded protein: CASRARTSDYGYTF.

V gene TRBV19 combines with J gene TRBJ2-1; 9 bases align to TRBD2. Trimming cost V 5 bases and J 8 bases; bases outside gene matches: 13. The CDR3 runs 16 residues. Germline CDR1 and CDR2: LNHDA and SQIVND (reference sequence). The CDR3 DNA follows: TGTGCCAGTAGTCCAATCATGCGGGGGGGTGAGGATGAGCAGTTCTTC. Residues: CASSPIMRGGEDEQFF.

The gene calls are TRBV3-1 (or the pseudogene TRBV3-2) and TRBJ1-1; D ambiguous. V gave up 5 bases and J gave up 2 bases, with 9 bases separating them. Germline assignment: CDR1 LGHDT and CDR2 YNNKEL (reference sequence). This CDR3 is built from 13 residues. The CDR3 nucleotides read TGTGCCAGCAGCAAACTTGGTAACACTGAAGCTTTCTTT. Translation: CASSKLGNTEAFF.

The chain links TRBV7-7 to TRBJ1-2; D uncertain. Germline CDR1 and CDR2: SSHAT and FNYEAQ (reference sequence). The CDR3 covers 16 residues. V lost 5 bases to trimming and J lost 8 bases, with 24 bases between them. CDR3 nucleotide sequence: TGTGCCAGCAGCCCTATTGTACGGGGAGGCAGTGGAGGCTACACCTTC. Its translation: CASSPIVRGGSGGYTF.

This chain joins TRBV7-6 and TRBJ2-2, with 8 bases that match TRBD2. The CDR3 has 19 residues. J lost 2 bases, V lost 5 bases, and 16 bases had no gene match. Germline CDR1 SGHVS, CDR2 FNYEAQ. CDR3 residues: CASSPPPHAGGTNTGELFF. In nucleotides, the CDR3 is TGTGCCAGCAGCCCCCCTCCCCACGCGGGGGGTACTAACACCGGGGAGCTGTTTTTT.

This chain links TRBV7-9 with TRBJ1-3; D gene unclear. Germline V gene data show CDR1 as SEHNR and CDR2 as FQNEAQ (reference sequence). Trimming stripped 1 base from V and 2 bases from J, with 9 bases between. The CDR3 is 15 amino acids. For the CDR3, the DNA is TGTGCCAGCAGCTTAGGAGCCGGGACTGGAAACACCATATATTTT. Encoded protein: CASSLGAGTGNTIYF.

This chain links TRBV18 with TRBJ2-2; TRBD1 agrees at 8 bases. Trimming removed 4 bases from V and 5 bases from J; junction bases left unmatched: 9. The CDR3 runs 16 residues. The germline CDR1 and CDR2 sequences are KGHSH and LQKENI. The DNA of the CDR3 is TGTGCCAGCTCACTCAGACAGGGGACCGGAACCGGGGAGCTGTTTTTT. Translating it yields CASSLRQGTGTGELFF.

The chain has TRBV7-9 and TRBJ1-2; 8 bases fit TRBD1. Germline V CDR1 and CDR2: SEHNR, FQNEAQ (reference sequence). V gave up 5 bases and J gave up 2 bases; unmatched junction bases: 13. This CDR3 is built from 17 residues. As DNA, the CDR3 is TGTGCCAGCAGCCAGGAGGTACGGACAGGGATCAACTATGGCTACACCTTC. Amino acids: CASSQEVRTGINYGYTF.

The chain employs TRBV19 and TRBJ1-5; 7 bases line up with TRBD1. The V gene's germline CDR1 is LNHDA and CDR2 SQIVND (reference sequence). The CDR3 sequence is 17 residues long. Trimming removed 11 bases from V and 1 base from J; junction bases left unmatched: 17. Written as DNA, the CDR3 is TGTGCCTGCGGAGGGGGCGCGGGCCTCTTGAGCAATCAGCCCCAGCATTTT. The encoded protein is CACGGGAGLLSNQPQHF.

Points on this clone: Other DNA sequences in this sample translate to the same CDR3. CDR3 nucleotides: TGCGCCAGCAGCAGTGGACAGGGAGGTGGCTACACCTTC. Translation gives CASSSGQGGGYTF. V and J are TRBV5-1 and TRBJ1-2; 8 bases agree with TRBD1. The CDR3 covers 13 residues. The ends lost 4 bases at V and 7 bases at J; junction bases unmatched: 6. The germline V gene encodes CDR1 SGHRS and CDR2 YFSETQ.

The V and J genes are TRBV5-4 and TRBJ2-1; TRBD2 matches 8 bases. The V gene end was trimmed by 1 base and the J gene end by 2 bases; junction bases not matched to a gene: 5. Germline V gene data show CDR1 as SGHNT and CDR2 as YYREEE (reference sequence). This CDR3 has 16 amino acids. The CDR3 protein is CASSLNGGAPYNEQFF. The CDR3 DNA reads TGTGCCAGCAGCTTGAACGGGGGGGCCCCCTACAATGAGCAGTTCTTC.